What follows are 18 T cell receptor beta chains derived from one specimen sequenced in a study of blood T cell repertoires in COVID-19. Assay: immunoSEQ multiplex PCR; the TCRdb copy retains only in-frame clones and omits some. In the table there are 60,000 to 85,000 clones, roughly 80% of which are singletons. Input material: peripheral blood. The receptors come from a man aged 65 to 79 who had recovered from COVID-19.

This chain uses TRBV2 with TRBJ2-1; 9 nucleotides align to TRBD2. Germline V gives CDR1 SNHLY, CDR2 FYNNEI. The CDR3 sequence is 14 residues long. J was trimmed by 5 bases and V by 7 bases; bases with no gene match: 6. DNA for the CDR3: TGTGCCAGCAAGAGCGGGAGGTTCAACAATGAGCAGTTCTTC. It encodes CASKSGRFNNEQFF.

The V gene is TRBV28, the J gene TRBJ2-3; 8 bases map to TRBD1. In germline, CDR1 is MDHEN, CDR2 SYDVKM. CDR3 size: 16 residues. After removal of 3 bases from V and 1 base from J, the junction contained 6 bases not matched to a gene. The CDR3 spells CASSLGDRYRTDTQYF. CDR3 nucleotide sequence: TGTGCCAGCAGTTTGGGGGACAGGTATCGCACAGATACGCAGTATTTT.

This clone was seen more than once but under ten times. V usage is TRBV2 and J usage is TRBJ1-1; D is perhaps TRBD1 (5 bases). This CDR3 comprises 12 residues. V dropped 8 bases and J dropped 6 bases, with 13 bases sitting between them. Germline V CDR1 and CDR2: SNHLY, FYNNEI. CDR3: CASRTDSPEAFF. As DNA, the CDR3 is TGTGCCAGCCGAACTGACAGCCCTGAAGCTTTCTTT.

The V and J genes are TRBV27 and TRBJ2-3; D is undetermined. The CDR3 has 14 amino acids. Trimming stripped 3 bases from V and 2 bases from J, with 9 bases between. The germline V gene has CDR1 MNHEY and CDR2 SMNVEV (reference sequence). Here the CDR3 reads CASSFGLPTDTQYF. Here the CDR3 DNA reads TGTGCCAGCAGTTTTGGCTTACCCACAGATACGCAGTATTTT.

The chain joins TRBV28 to TRBJ2-7, with 7 bases identical to TRBD2. The CDR3 is made up of 15 amino acids. V was clipped by 3 bases and J by 2 bases; unmatched bases: 7. The germline V gene has CDR1 MDHEN and CDR2 SYDVKM. This CDR3 is CASSFSSGPAYEQYF. The CDR3 DNA sequence: TGTGCCAGCAGTTTCAGTAGCGGGCCAGCCTACGAGCAGTACTTC.

This clone occurred once. The gene calls are TRBV6-4 and TRBJ2-6, with D perhaps matching TRBD1 (5 bases). Per the germline V gene, CDR1 is MRHNA and CDR2 is SNTAGT. The V gene lost 5 bases and the J gene lost 5 bases, with 10 bases spanning the gap. The CDR3 covers 14 residues. The CDR3 DNA reads as TGTGCCAGCAGTTCAGGGATCAGGGCCAACGTCCTGACTTTC. Its translation: CASSSGIRANVLTF.

This clone was counted a few times. The chain carries TRBV5-4 and TRBJ2-7, with D tentatively TRBD1 (6 bases). The CDR3 is made up of 12 amino acids. V was trimmed by 4 bases and J by 7 bases, leaving 12 bases between them. CDR1 is SGHNT and CDR2 is YYREEE in the germline V gene (reference sequence). The CDR3 region has the DNA TGTGCCAGCAGCCCGAGGACAGAAGAGCAGTACTTC. It is translated as CASSPRTEEQYF.

The chain carries TRBV6-5 and TRBJ2-7, with TRBD1 matching over 10 bases. CDR1 MNHEY and CDR2 SVGAGI come from the germline V gene. The V gene end was trimmed by 5 bases and the J gene end by 3 bases; junction bases not matched to a gene: 7. The CDR3 is made up of 15 amino acids. The DNA of the CDR3 is TGTGCCAGCAGTCCGCTGACAGGGGGCATCTACGAGCAGTACTTC. Amino acids: CASSPLTGGIYEQYF.

The rearrangement joins TRBV13 to TRBJ2-5, with 9 bases fitting TRBD1. This CDR3 is built from 15 residues. The germline V gene has CDR1 PRHDT and CDR2 FYEKMQ (reference sequence). V lost 3 bases and J lost 4; bases outside the gene matches: 6. The CDR3: CASSLRQGEVETQYF. The CDR3, as DNA: TGTGCCAGCAGCTTGAGACAGGGGGAGGTAGAGACCCAGTACTTC.

This chain links TRBV7-9 with TRBJ2-7; 12 bases align to TRBD2. The CDR3 spans 17 residues. J was trimmed by 5 bases and V by 4 bases; bases with no gene match: 12. Germline V gives CDR1 SEHNR, CDR2 FQNEAQ (reference sequence). CDR3 sequence reads: CASSSPRWTSGNDEQYF. In DNA form, the CDR3 reads TGTGCCAGCAGCTCCCCTCGGTGGACTAGCGGGAACGACGAGCAGTACTTC. The full variable domain, with the rest looked up from reference TRBV7-9 and TRBJ2-7, is DTGVSQNPRHKITKRGQNVTFRCDPISEHNRLYWYRQTLGQGPEFLTYFQNEAQLEKSRLLSDRFSAERPKGSFSTLEIQRTEQGDSAMYLCASSSPRWTSGNDEQYFGPGTRLTVT.

The V and J genes are TRBV12-3 or TRBV12-4 and TRBJ2-7; unclear D gene. Trimming took off 8 bases at V and 5 bases at J, with 13 bases between the two ends. This CDR3 is 12 amino acids long. The CDR3 here is CASGINGNEQYF. CDR3 DNA: TGTGCCAGCGGTATCAACGGTAACGAGCAGTACTTC.

The V gene is TRBV27, the J gene TRBJ2-2; 7 nucleotides line up with TRBD1. CDR1 is MNHEY, CDR2 SMNVEV, per germline (reference sequence). The J segment lost 5 bases and the V segment lost 5 bases, leaving 2 bases of the junction unmatched. The length of the CDR3 is 13 residues. The CDR3 is CASSKQGTGELFF. The CDR3 coding sequence is TGTGCCAGCAGTAAACAGGGGACCGGGGAGCTGTTTTTT.

The gene calls are TRBV4-2 and TRBJ1-1; 7 bases line up with TRBD1. Trimming removed 4 bases from V and 6 bases from J; junction bases left unmatched: 14. Germline lookup yields CDR1 LGHNA and CDR2 YNFKEQ. The CDR3 loop spans 16 amino acids. CDR3 residues: CASSPVDRARSPEAFF. In nucleotides, the CDR3 is TGTGCCAGCAGCCCAGTCGACAGGGCCCGGAGTCCTGAAGCTTTCTTT.

The genes are TRBV3-1 (or the pseudogene TRBV3-2) and TRBJ1-3, with 7 nucleotides matching TRBD1. CDR3 length: 16 residues. V shed 2 bases and J 4 bases; nucleotides not matched to a gene: 8. The germline V gene encodes CDR1 LGHDT and CDR2 YNNKEL (reference sequence). The CDR3 here is CASSQQPPGQGNTIYF. The CDR3 nucleotides are TGTGCCAGCAGCCAACAACCCCCGGGACAGGGAAACACCATATATTTT.

This clone was detected once. CDR3 amino acids: CASEMRGRTEAFF. The CDR3 DNA reads as TGTGCCAGTGAGATGCGGGGAAGGACTGAAGCTTTCTTT. The chain uses TRBV19 and TRBJ1-1; D gene ambiguous. This CDR3 region has 13 residues. V dropped 8 bases and J dropped 5 bases, with 15 bases sitting between them. Germline V gene lookup returns CDR1 LNHDA and CDR2 SQIVND (reference sequence).

The V and J genes are TRBV5-5 and TRBJ2-1, with TRBD1 matching over 7 bases. Germline CDR1 reads SGHKS; CDR2 reads YYEKEE (reference sequence). Trimming took 4 bases from V and 14 from J; bases not matched to a gene: 9. The CDR3 loop spans 12 amino acids. The CDR3 sequence is CASSPGQLTEFF. In nucleotides, the CDR3 is TGTGCCAGCAGCCCGGGACAGTTAACGGAGTTCTTC.

The chain recombines TRBV7-2 with TRBJ1-2; D remains unclear. Trimming left V 4 bases short and J 5 bases short, with 14 bases between. Germline V CDR1 and CDR2: SGHTA, FQGNSA. The length of the CDR3 is 14 residues. The CDR3 nucleotides are TGTGCCAGCAGCTCCCCCCCGCAGGAATATGGCTACACCTTC. Translating it yields CASSSPPQEYGYTF. Based on the CDR3 plus reference TRBV7-2 and TRBJ1-2, the full variable domain is GAGVSQSPSNKVTEKGKDVELRCDPISGHTALYWYRQSLGQGLEFLIYFQGNSAPDKSGLPSDRFSAERTGGSVSTLTIQRTQQEDSAVYLCASSSPPQEYGYTFGSGTRLTVV.

A note on this clone: Other DNA variants within this sample encode the same CDR3. The rearrangement joins TRBV11-3 to TRBJ1-2, with 7 bases aligning to TRBD1. The CDR3 consists of 13 residues. J lost 2 bases, V lost 3 bases, and 0 bases had no gene match. Germline-derived CDR1 and CDR2 are SGHNT and YENEEA. The CDR3 DNA reads TGTGCCAGCAGCTTGGGACAGAACTATGGCTACACCTTC. Encoded protein: CASSLGQNYGYTF.